The 4 T cell receptor beta chains below all came from one sample that was sequenced in a study of cytomegalovirus exposure and HLA in healthy donors. PCR primers comprised 60 Vbeta and 13 Jbeta primers. Libraries were prepared by immunoSEQ multiplex PCR; TCRdb keeps only in-frame clonotypes and omits some of them. The sample contains around 170,000 clones, roughly 70% of which appear only once. What was sequenced was PBMCs. All receptors derive from a girl aged 10 to 17 in good health and CMV-seronegative.

The chain combines TRBV5-1 with TRBJ1-4; the match to TRBD1 covers 7 bases. With V trimmed by 0 bases and J by 3 bases, 2 bases remained unmatched. The CDR3 consists of 15 residues. Germline lookup yields CDR1 SGHRS and CDR2 YFSETQ. The CDR3 reads CASSLGDRPNEKLFF. CDR3 bases: TGCGCCAGCAGCTTGGGGGACAGACCTAATGAAAAACTGTTTTTT.

The chain couples TRBV27 to TRBJ1-2, with 10 bases identical to TRBD1. CDR3 length: 15 residues. Looked up from germline, CDR1 is MNHEY and CDR2 is SMNVEV (reference sequence). The V and J ends lost 9 bases and 3 bases, in that order; junction bases with no gene match: 10. Written as DNA, the CDR3 is TGTGCCAGTCGTTCCGGACAGGGGGATTACTATGGCTACACCTTC. It codes for CASRSGQGDYYGYTF.

The genes are TRBV27 and TRBJ2-7, with TRBD1 as a possible D gene (5 bases). The CDR3 is 15 amino acids. V was shortened by 1 base and J by 5 bases, with 15 bases between the two germline ends. Germline V lookup: CDR1 MNHEY, CDR2 SMNVEV (reference sequence). CDR3 in DNA: TGTGCCAGCAGTTTATACAAGGTAGGGGTGGACGAGCAGTACTTC. Amino acids: CASSLYKVGVDEQYF.

The chain carries TRBV5-1 and TRBJ2-6, with TRBD1 matching over 7 bases. V shed 3 bases and J 0 bases; nucleotides not matched to a gene: 12. CDR3 length: 19 residues. Germline CDR1 reads SGHRS; CDR2 reads YFSETQ. The CDR3 protein is CASSSQTGTLNSGANVLTF. CDR3 DNA: TGCGCCAGCAGCTCCCAGACAGGGACCCTGAACTCTGGGGCCAACGTCCTGACTTTC.